What follows are 22 T cell receptor beta chains derived from one specimen sequenced in a study of sequential checkpoint blockade in melanoma. The protocol was immunoSEQ multiplex PCR, while the TCRdb copy is restricted to in-frame clones and leaves out a portion. The sample lists roughly 10,000 clones, about 26% occurring once. Noted treatment: randomized to nivolumab then ipilimumab (arm A) or the reverse (arm B). The sequenced sample was tumor tissue (inferred from file names), obtained from a patient given nivolumab and ipilimumab in sequence. The receptors originated from a human donor with melanoma.

The table lists this clone with a few counts. This chain joins TRBV18 and TRBJ1-4; no definite D call. This CDR3 contains 14 residues. Per the germline V gene, CDR1 is KGHSH and CDR2 is LQKENI. Trimming shortened V by 2 bases and J by 7 bases, and 11 bases separated the two germline ends. CDR3 loop: CASSPSYGGEKLFF. CDR3 sequence (DNA): TGTGCCAGCTCACCAAGCTACGGAGGTGAAAAACTGTTTTTT.

This clone has a handful of counts. One end of the junction does not line up with germline, which may come from a read error. V and J are TRBV6-8 and TRBJ1-1, with D possibly matching TRBD1 (6 bases). CDR1 and CDR2 from the germline V gene are MNHGY and SAAAGT. This CDR3 has 13 residues. CDR3: CAISGTPNTEAFF. The CDR3 nucleotides read TGTGCCATCAGTGGGACACCGAACACTGAAGCTTTCTTT.

This clone is judged large. The chain has TRBV9 and TRBJ2-7; the match to TRBD1 covers 10 bases. V dropped 3 bases and J dropped 2; count of bases not matched to a gene: 2. The CDR3 consists of 14 residues. CDR1 is SGDLS, CDR2 YYNGEE, per germline. The DNA for the CDR3 is TGTGCCAGCAGCGGGACAGGGGGGACCTACGAGCAGTACTTC. Its protein product is CASSGTGGTYEQYF.

V is TRBV10-2 and J is TRBJ1-3; D uncertain. This CDR3 has 15 residues. V dropped 0 bases and J dropped 0 bases, with 6 bases sitting between them. Germline V lookup: CDR1 WSHSY, CDR2 SAAADI. The CDR3 sequence is CASSESKDSGNTIYF. Here the CDR3 DNA reads TGCGCCAGCAGTGAGTCTAAGGACTCTGGAAACACCATATATTTT.

This chain links TRBV5-1 with TRBJ2-5; the match to TRBD2 covers 11 bases. Germline V lookup: CDR1 SGHRS, CDR2 YFSETQ. Germline trimming cut 6 bases from V and 5 bases from J; bases unmatched to any gene: 9. The CDR3 has 15 amino acids. CDR3 protein: CASTETSGVYETQYF. The CDR3 DNA reads TGCGCCAGCACCGAGACTAGCGGGGTGTATGAGACCCAGTACTTC.

The rearrangement uses TRBV29-1 and TRBJ2-7; D unclear. Germline V lookup: CDR1 SQVTM, CDR2 ANQGSEA. This CDR3 contains 12 residues. Deletions cut 4 bases from V and 0 bases from J, with 7 bases between. CDR3: CSVVTLSYEQYV. The CDR3 DNA is TGCAGCGTTGTAACCCTCTCCTACGAGCAGTACGTC.

The genes are TRBV11-3 and TRBJ2-5, with a possible D match to TRBD1 (5 bases). V lost 4 bases and J 7 bases, leaving 19 bases between the germline ends. The CDR3 is made up of 15 amino acids. Germline values: CDR1 SGHNT, CDR2 YENEEA. The CDR3 spells CASSSPWALRGTQYF. CDR3 coding DNA: TGTGCCAGCAGCTCTCCGTGGGCCCTAAGGGGGACCCAGTACTTC.

This clone qualifies as medium-sized. An end of the junction differs from the germline gene, which may be a read error. V gene TRBV6-8 combines with J gene TRBJ2-1; the D call may be TRBD1 or TRBD2 (5 bases each). The germline CDR1 and CDR2 sequences are MNHGY and SAAAGT. CDR3 length: 12 residues. The CDR3 loop reads CASSDSGREQFF. The CDR3 DNA is TGTGCCAGCAGTGACTCGGGGCGGGAGCAGTTCTTC.

This clone is medium-sized by share. The chain is built from TRBV18 and TRBJ2-7; D unresolved. CDR3 length: 14 amino acids. V was shortened by 3 bases and J by 4 bases, with 13 bases between the two germline ends. Germline lookup yields CDR1 KGHSH and CDR2 LQKENI. The CDR3 DNA reads as TGTGCCAGCTCACCCCTGGGCAGGCGTTACGAGCAGTACTTC. Its protein is CASSPLGRRYEQYF.

The genes are TRBV25-1 and TRBJ1-2, with D unclear. The CDR3 covers 18 residues. The germline V gene encodes CDR1 MGHDK and CDR2 SYGVNS. Trimming cost V 2 bases and J 0 bases, with 19 bases left between them. The CDR3 DNA sequence: TGTGCCAGCAGTGAAGGAATAGCTGCCGGGGTAACTAACTATGGCTACACCTTC. It encodes CASSEGIAAGVTNYGYTF.

By share, this clone counts as medium-sized (0.01 to 0.1%). The rearrangement uses TRBV6-8 and TRBJ1-2, with D possibly TRBD1 on 5 matching bases. Trimming shortened V by 5 bases and J by 8 bases, and 15 bases separated the two germline ends. The V gene's germline CDR1 is MNHGY and CDR2 SAAAGT. The CDR3 is 13 residues long. The DNA of the CDR3 is TGTGCCAGCAGTCCAGCAAGGGACGGAGGCTACACCTTC. This encodes CASSPARDGGYTF.

The chain combines TRBV11-3 with TRBJ2-4; tentative D call: TRBD2 (6 bases). The V end was cut by 1 base, the J end by 6 bases, with 13 bases between. This CDR3 contains 15 residues. Germline V lookup: CDR1 SGHNT, CDR2 YENEEA. CDR3 in amino acids: CASSLGGEYRNIQYF. In DNA form, the CDR3 reads TGTGCCAGCAGCTTAGGGGGGGAGTACAGAAACATTCAGTACTTC.

This clone was picked up a small number of times. The chain recombines TRBV6-8 with TRBJ2-3, with TRBD2 matching over 13 bases. The V segment lost 5 bases and the J segment 4 bases; nucleotides outside the gene matches: 6. Germline-derived CDR1 and CDR2 are MNHGY and SAAAGT. CDR3 length: 16 residues. CDR3 protein: CASSETSGGSADTQYF. In nucleotides, the CDR3 is TGTGCCAGCAGTGAGACTAGCGGGGGGAGCGCAGATACGCAGTATTTT.

V usage is TRBV29-1 and J usage is TRBJ2-3; 7 bases agree with TRBD2. Trimming cost V 6 bases and J 2 bases; bases outside gene matches: 11. The CDR3 covers 15 residues. The germline gives CDR1 SQVTM, CDR2 ANQGSEA. CDR3: CSVLGGGGPTDTQYF. The CDR3 coding sequence is TGCAGCGTGCTGGGCGGCGGGGGTCCCACAGATACGCAGTATTTT.

This rearrangement joins TRBV28 to TRBJ2-2; D may be TRBD1 (6 bases). The CDR3 is 16 residues long. The germline gives CDR1 MDHEN, CDR2 SYDVKM. V lost 6 bases to trimming and J lost 3 bases, with 17 bases between them. The CDR3 region has the DNA TGTGCCAGCAGAATGTACAGGGCGGTGGACACCGGGGAGCTGTTTTTT. Amino acids: CASRMYRAVDTGELFF. Filled out from reference TRBV28 and TRBJ2-2, the complete variable domain reads DVKVTQSSRYLVKRTGEKVFLECVQDMDHENMFWYRQDPGLGLRLIYFSYDVKMKEKGDIPEGYSVSREKKERFSLILESASTNQTSMYLCASRMYRAVDTGELFFGEGSRLTVL.

By share, this clone counts as medium-sized (0.01 to 0.1%). This rearrangement joins TRBV11-3 to TRBJ2-7; TRBD1 aligns across 7 bases. With V trimmed by 3 bases and J by 0 bases, 5 bases remained unmatched. The CDR3 is 15 amino acids. The germline V gene encodes CDR1 SGHNT and CDR2 YENEEA. The CDR3 spells CASSFQGENSYEQYF. The CDR3 DNA sequence: TGTGCCAGCAGCTTTCAGGGGGAGAACTCCTACGAGCAGTACTTC.

The chain links TRBV11-3 to TRBJ2-5, with 8 bases lining up with TRBD1. The CDR3 has 14 residues. Losses at the gene ends were 3 bases for V and 4 bases for J; bases not matched to a gene: 4. Germline CDR1 SGHNT, CDR2 YENEEA. CDR3 sequence reads: CASSLDRVGETQYF. CDR3 nucleotides: TGTGCCAGCAGCTTGGACAGGGTCGGAGAGACCCAGTACTTC.

The chain joins TRBV4-1 to TRBJ1-1, with D possibly matching TRBD1 (5 bases). V was cut by 1 base and J by 1 base, with 22 bases left in between. The germline gives CDR1 MGHRA, CDR2 YSYEKL. The CDR3 runs 19 residues. This CDR3 is CASSQGKFRGLDTNTEAFF. CDR3 sequence (DNA): TGCGCCAGCAGCCAAGGGAAGTTTAGAGGGCTGGACACGAACACTGAAGCTTTCTTT.

This clone has more than one count but fewer than ten. J is TRBJ2-7 and V is TRBV9; D possibly corresponds to TRBD2 (5 bases). Germline V gene lookup returns CDR1 SGDLS and CDR2 YYNGEE. CDR3 size: 14 residues. The V end lost 2 bases, the J end lost 2 bases, and 11 bases lay between the germline ends. In DNA, the CDR3 is TGTGCCAGCAGCGTGGACTTTGGACCCTACGAGCAGTACTTC. Its protein is CASSVDFGPYEQYF. The full variable domain, with the rest looked up from reference TRBV9 and TRBJ2-7, is DSGVTQTPKHLITATGQRVTLRCSPRSGDLSVYWYQQSLDQGLQFLIQYYNGEERAKGNILERFSAQQFPDLHSELNLSSLELGDSALYFCASSVDFGPYEQYFGPGTRLTVT.

The rearrangement links TRBV14 to TRBJ2-1; 10 bases align to TRBD2. Germline loops: CDR1 SGHDN, CDR2 FVKESK. Trimming took 0 bases from V and 4 from J; bases not matched to a gene: 0. The CDR3 has 15 residues. CDR3 nucleotide sequence: TGTGCCAGCAGCCAAGAAGCGGGGGGGTACAATGAGCAGTTCTTC. It specifies CASSQEAGGYNEQFF. The full variable domain, with the rest looked up from reference TRBV14 and TRBJ2-1, is EAGVTQFPSHSVIEKGQTVTLRCDPISGHDNLYWYRRVMGKEIKFLLHFVKESKQDESGMPNNRFLAERTGGTYSTLKVQPAELEDSGVYFCASSQEAGGYNEQFFGPGTRLTVL.

The table lists this clone with a few counts. This chain links TRBV15 with TRBJ1-5; D unresolved. Between the trimmed V and J ends, which lost 0 bases and 6 bases, there was a span of 12 bases. Germline values: CDR1 LNHNV, CDR2 YYDKDF (reference sequence). CDR3 size: 15 residues. CDR3 region: CATSREGGSGQPQHF. In nucleotides, the CDR3 is TGTGCCACCAGCAGAGAGGGTGGTAGCGGTCAGCCCCAGCATTTT.

This clone rates as medium-sized. The chain combines TRBV28 with TRBJ1-1, with D hard to call. The V end was cut by 2 bases, the J end by 1 base, with 5 bases between. Per the germline V gene, CDR1 is MDHEN and CDR2 is SYDVKM. This CDR3 has 13 residues. For the CDR3, the DNA is TGTGCCAGCAGTTTAAGGCCGAACACTGAAGCTTTCTTT. Its translation: CASSLRPNTEAFF.